This entry lists 13 T cell receptor beta chains sequenced from one sample in a study of blood T cell repertoires in COVID-19. Sequencing used immunoSEQ multiplex PCR; TCRdb keeps in-frame clones, though not all of them. The sample carries under 75,000 clones, around 82% recorded once. Sample: peripheral blood. The source is a man aged 55 to 70 with COVID-19, enrolled during active disease.

This rearrangement joins TRBV3-1 (or the pseudogene TRBV3-2) to TRBJ2-5, with D perhaps TRBD2 (5 bases). The CDR3 loop spans 17 amino acids. Trimming stripped 4 bases from V and 0 bases from J, with 18 bases between. CDR1 LGHDT and CDR2 YNNKEL come from the germline V gene (reference sequence). CDR3 amino acids: CASSPRVRLLNQETQYF. The CDR3 region has the DNA TGTGCCAGCAGCCCAAGAGTCCGACTACTAAACCAAGAGACCCAGTACTTC.

In this sample, this clone turned up once. This chain links TRBV7-3 with TRBJ1-3; no firm D call. V gave up 4 bases and J gave up 2 bases, with 12 bases separating them. Germline V gene data show CDR1 as SGHTA and CDR2 as FQGTGA. CDR3 size: 15 residues. CDR3 sequence (DNA): TGTGCCAGCAGCTCTGGCCTCCCTCCTGGAAACACCATATATTTT. Translated: CASSSGLPPGNTIYF.

The chain recombines TRBV11-2 with TRBJ2-3; D possibly corresponds to TRBD1 (5 bases). Germline V CDR1 and CDR2: SGHAT, FQNNGV. The CDR3 runs 16 residues. Trimming removed 3 bases from V and 1 base from J, with 14 bases in between. This CDR3 reads CASSFFGVQGTDTQYF. The CDR3 DNA reads as TGTGCCAGCAGCTTTTTTGGGGTACAGGGCACAGATACGCAGTATTTT. The whole variable domain, filled in from reference TRBV11-2 and TRBJ2-3, reads EAGVAQSPRYKIIEKRQSVAFWCNPISGHATLYWYQQILGQGPKLLIQFQNNGVVDDSQLPKDRFSAERLKGVDSTLKIQPAKLEDSAVYLCASSFFGVQGTDTQYFGPGTRLTVL.

This clone was counted a single time. The gene calls are TRBV7-7 and TRBJ1-4, with D possibly TRBD1 on 5 matching bases. V lost 5 bases, J lost 0 bases, and 10 bases lay in between. The CDR3 consists of 15 residues. CDR1 is SSHAT and CDR2 is FNYEAQ in the germline V gene (reference sequence). CDR3 sequence: CASSEIRATNEKLFF. The CDR3 bases are TGTGCCAGCAGCGAAATCAGGGCAACTAATGAAAAACTGTTTTTT.

The V and J genes are TRBV2 and TRBJ1-5; D gene unclear. Looked up from germline, CDR1 is SNHLY and CDR2 is FYNNEI. Deletions cut 10 bases from V and 4 bases from J, with 14 bases between. The CDR3 has 13 residues. The CDR3 DNA is TGTGCCACTGGACGTGAGGGTAATCAGCCCCAGCATTTT. It specifies CATGREGNQPQHF.

The J gene is TRBJ1-1, the V gene TRBV7-9; the match to TRBD1 covers 8 bases. CDR1 is SEHNR and CDR2 is FQNEAQ in the germline V gene (reference sequence). V lost 3 bases and J lost 4; bases outside the gene matches: 4. The CDR3 is made up of 14 amino acids. The CDR3 DNA sequence: TGTGCCAGCAGCTTTCAGGGGGCTGGCACTGAAGCTTTCTTT. Amino acids: CASSFQGAGTEAFF.

The genes are TRBV4-1 and TRBJ1-2, with D unclear. V was shortened by 3 bases and J by 8 bases, with 19 bases between the two germline ends. Per the germline V gene, CDR1 is MGHRA and CDR2 is YSYEKL. There are 15 residues in the CDR3. The CDR3: CASSQNEGDPVGYTF. The CDR3 DNA sequence: TGCGCCAGCAGCCAGAATGAGGGTGATCCTGTGGGCTACACCTTC.

The V and J genes are TRBV28 and TRBJ1-5; 7 positions match TRBD1. Trimming at V came to 6 bases and at J to 4 bases, leaving 6 bases not matched to a gene. CDR3 length: 14 residues. Per germline, CDR1 MDHEN and CDR2 SYDVKM. CDR3 sequence: CASSRGQRNQPQHF. The DNA for the CDR3 is TGTGCCAGCAGCCGGGGACAGAGAAATCAGCCCCAGCATTTT.

In DNA form, the CDR3 reads TGTGCCACCAGCCTACCTGGCGGACTGCTATCTGGAAACACCATATATTTT. The encoded protein is CATSLPGGLLSGNTIYF. J is TRBJ1-3 and V is TRBV15, with D unclear. The CDR3 loop spans 17 amino acids. V dropped 5 bases and J dropped 1 base, with 18 bases sitting between them. The germline CDR1 and CDR2 sequences are LNHNV and YYDKDF (reference sequence).

The chain carries TRBV5-1 and TRBJ2-2; D ambiguous. Trimming stripped 7 bases from V and 4 bases from J, with 14 bases between. CDR3 length: 14 amino acids. Germline V gene data show CDR1 as SGHRS and CDR2 as YFSETQ. This chain's CDR3 is CASGGVAGTGELFF. The CDR3 DNA follows: TGCGCCAGCGGTGGAGTGGCCGGCACCGGGGAGCTGTTTTTT.

By share, this clone counts as medium-sized (0.01 to 0.1%). The chain couples TRBV5-1 to TRBJ2-7; 9 nucleotides agree with TRBD2. In germline, CDR1 is SGHRS, CDR2 YFSETQ. Trimming removed 1 base from V and 2 bases from J; junction bases left unmatched: 10. The CDR3 is made up of 17 amino acids. CDR3 protein: CASSLSLVGGGAYEQYF. The CDR3 nucleotides are TGCGCCAGCAGCTTGAGTTTAGTAGGCGGGGGGGCCTACGAGCAGTACTTC.

The CDR3 reads CASSQNPGGSYEQYF. CDR3 nucleotides: TGTGCCAGCAGCCAAAATCCGGGGGGATCCTACGAGCAGTACTTC. V is TRBV3-1 (or the pseudogene TRBV3-2) and J is TRBJ2-7; 7 bases map to TRBD2. Germline CDR1 is LGHDT and CDR2 is YNNKEL (reference sequence). V shed 2 bases and J 1 base; nucleotides not matched to a gene: 5. CDR3 length: 15 amino acids.

With regard to this clone: Compared with germline, one end of the junction differs, possibly owing to a read error. The rearrangement links TRBV3-1 (or the pseudogene TRBV3-2) to TRBJ2-1, with 11 bases lining up with TRBD1. The CDR3 runs 12 residues. Looked up from germline, CDR1 is LGHDT and CDR2 is YNNKEL (reference sequence). CDR3 region: CASSQNGQGAIF. The DNA of the CDR3 is TGTGCCAGCAGCCAAAACGGACAGGGGGCGATCTTC.